Reported below is one T cell receptor beta chain. What it recognizes is unknown. V gave up 5 bases and J gave up 7 bases; unmatched junction bases: 17. From germline, CDR1 is SSHAT and CDR2 FNYEAQ (reference sequence). CDR3 length equals 18 residues. The sample comes from a study of T-cell memory formation after mild COVID-19. General study findings and limits: A second wave of clones peaked on day 37, and their SARS-CoV-2 specificity went unconfirmed. Detection of some responders pre-infection suggested pre-existing cross-reactive memory T cells participated.

It was 5'RACE with constant-segment primers that produced the TCR alpha and TCR beta cDNA libraries, which carried sample barcodes and UMIs. MiXCR was run by TCRdb on the 5' RACE reads, yielding one entry per CDR3 protein. The sample records around 410,000 distinct CDR3 sequences, under 25% being singletons. Specimen: PBMCs or a T cell subset sorted from them (not recorded which). This sequence joins TRBV7-7 and TRBJ2-5; the match to TRBD2 covers 12 bases. The clonotype comes from an adult woman who had mild COVID-19 (a few samples of this study predate the infection). Cell type and time point are not known. CDR3 sequence: CASSTGLAGRPIRTTQYF. CDR3 DNA: TGTGCCAGCAGCACCGGACTAGCGGGGCGACCTATCCGGACGACCCAGTACTTC. The full variable domain, rest sourced from reference TRBV7-7 and TRBJ2-5, is GAGVSQSPRYKVTKRGQDVTLRCDPISSHATLYWYQQALGQGPEFLTYFNYEAQPDKSGLPSDRFSAERPEGSISTLTIQRTEQRDSAMYRCASSTGLAGRPIRTTQYFGPGTRLLVL.